This is a list of T cell receptor beta chains from one sample in a study of T cells after yellow fever vaccination. TCRdb ran MiXCR on the 5' RACE reads and lists one entry per CDR3 protein. The repertoire holds about 170,000 distinct CDR3 sequences, with 8% to 13% as singletons. This specimen was CD8+ T cells sorted from PBMCs, taken 15 days after the yellow fever booster vaccination. These receptors originate from a man younger than 30 who received the YFV17D yellow fever vaccine. CDR3s include the opening cysteine and the closing phenylalanine or tryptophan. A D gene is named only where the DNA matches it firmly. Expanded clones are given a class, and other clones once, few, many or no size at all.

J gene,V gene,clone size,CDR3 length,D gene,CDR3 protein,CDR3 DNA
TRBJ2-7,TRBV10-3,-,16,TRBD2,CAISESISGSSYEQYF,TGTGCCATCAGTGAGTCGATTAGCGGGTCCTCCTACGAGCAGTACTTC
TRBJ2-3,TRBV7-3,few,14,-,CASSLGGLSDTQYF,TGTGCCAGCAGCTTAGGGGGATTGTCAGATACGCAGTATTTT
TRBJ2-3,TRBV7-9,many,16,TRBD2,CASSDETSGRGDTQYF,TGTGCCAGCAGCGACGAGACTAGCGGGAGGGGAGATACGCAGTATTTT
TRBJ2-2,TRBV9,-,16,-,CASSVAAGTNTGELFF,TGTGCCAGCAGCGTCGCCGCAGGCACGAACACCGGGGAGCTGTTTTTT
TRBJ2-7,TRBV12-3/TRBV12-4,many,14,-,CASTLTEAPYEQYF,TGTGCCAGCACCTTGACAGAGGCACCCTACGAGCAGTACTTC
TRBJ2-5,TRBV7-9,-,15,-,CASSFDRAGIETQYF,TGTGCCAGCAGCTTTGACCGGGCTGGGATTGAGACCCAGTACTTC
TRBJ2-1,TRBV6-2/TRBV6-3,-,13,-,CASIGSSYNEQFF,TGTGCCAGCATAGGGTCCTCCTACAATGAGCAGTTCTTC
TRBJ1-4,TRBV4-1,few,17,-,CASSLLQARARGEKLFF,TGCGCCAGCAGCCTACTACAGGCCAGGGCGAGAGGGGAAAAACTGTTTTTT
TRBJ2-1,TRBV4-3,few,15,-,CASSQGTPVGNEQFF,TGCGCCAGCAGCCAAGGGACACCTGTAGGCAATGAGCAGTTCTTC
TRBJ2-5,TRBV7-9,few,13,-,CASSPPWEETQYF,TGTGCCAGCAGCCCTCCGTGGGAAGAGACCCAGTACTTC
TRBJ2-5,TRBV7-9,few,15,TRBD2,CASILAGGFQETQYF,TGTGCCAGCATCCTAGCGGGGGGCTTCCAAGAGACCCAGTACTTC
TRBJ2-2,TRBV27,few,17,-,CASSLGGWRSPMGELFF,TGTGCCAGCAGTTTAGGGGGGTGGAGAAGTCCCATGGGGGAGCTGTTTTTT
TRBJ1-5,TRBV13,-,14,-,CASSLSVGSQPQHF,TGTGCCAGCAGCTTATCGGTGGGATCGCAGCCCCAGCATTTT
TRBJ2-2,TRBV12-3/TRBV12-4,-,14,-,CASGTQLATGELFF,TGTGCCAGTGGGACCCAACTGGCCACCGGGGAGCTGTTTTTT
TRBJ1-1,TRBV29-1,-,13,-,CSVEWGSNTEAFF,TGCAGCGTTGAATGGGGCAGTAACACTGAAGCTTTCTTT
TRBJ1-5,TRBV10-1,-,14,TRBD1,CASSEGQGSQPQHF,TGCGCCAGCAGTGAGGGACAGGGGAGCCAGCCCCAGCATTTT
TRBJ1-2,TRBV20-1,-,14,TRBD1,CSAKGQGRFGGYTF,TGCAGTGCGAAGGGACAGGGGAGGTTTGGTGGCTACACCTTC
TRBJ1-5,TRBV6-6,-,16,-,CASSRARGLFDQPQHF,TGTGCCAGCAGTCGCGCTCGAGGCCTTTTTGATCAGCCCCAGCATTTT
TRBJ2-1,TRBV6-5,many,13,-,CASSSQSYNEQFF,TGTGCCAGCAGTTCACAGTCCTACAATGAGCAGTTCTTC
TRBJ2-5,TRBV29-1,-,12,-,CSVTPQGETQYF,TGCAGCGTCACCCCGCAGGGTGAGACCCAGTACTTC
TRBJ2-1,TRBV2,-,13,-,CASSSRLVGEQFF,TGTGCCAGCAGTTCCCGACTAGTCGGTGAGCAGTTCTTC
TRBJ1-1,TRBV6-2/TRBV6-3,many,13,-,CASWDTDGTEAFF,TGTGCCAGTTGGGACACAGACGGGACTGAAGCTTTCTTT